This T cell receptor beta chain came from a study of T cell responses to AZD1222 COVID-19 vaccine. Libraries were prepared by immunoSEQ multiplex PCR; TCRdb keeps only in-frame clonotypes and omits some of them. The sample lists some 120,000 clones; 92% were seen once. The CDR3 is made up of 12 amino acids. Germline V gene data show CDR1 as MDHEN and CDR2 as SYDVKM. Trimming pared 3 bases from V and 2 bases from J, leaving 5 bases between. This clone was recorded only once. Source: peripheral blood, taken 28 days after the second AZD1222 dose. The rearrangement uses TRBV28 and TRBJ2-7, with unresolved D. The receptor was isolated from an adult who received the AZD1222 COVID-19 vaccine. CDR3 loop: CASSFLAYEQYF. The CDR3 DNA sequence: TGTGCCAGCAGTTTTCTGGCCTACGAGCAGTACTTC.